This TCR beta chain was found in a study of blood T cell repertoires in COVID-19. Produced via immunoSEQ multiplex PCR; TCRdb's table is partial and in-frame only. The table shows about 220,000 clones, with around 83% occurring only once. The V gene's germline CDR1 is MNHEY and CDR2 SMNVEV (reference sequence). Trimming took off 1 base at V and 9 bases at J, with 7 bases between the two ends. The CDR3 is made up of 12 amino acids. This TCR derives from a woman in her 40s with acute COVID-19. The chain uses TRBV27 and TRBJ2-1, with no clear D. Sample: PBMCs or T cells enriched from blood (not recorded which). The CDR3 DNA sequence: TGTGCCAGCAGTTTATACGGTGGTGAGCAGTTCTTC. Its translation is CASSLYGGEQFF.